Below, 28 T cell receptor beta chains from the same sample are listed, as sequenced in a study of cytomegalovirus exposure and HLA in healthy donors. The PCR ran on 60 Vbeta and 13 Jbeta primers. Produced via immunoSEQ multiplex PCR; TCRdb's table is partial and in-frame only. Of about 170,000 clones in the sample, 75% to 85% were seen once. Sequenced sample: PBMCs. The source of these receptors is a woman aged 18-29 years in good health and CMV-seronegative.

The rearrangement links TRBV5-5 to TRBJ1-4, with 8 bases fitting TRBD1. Trimming cost V 3 bases and J 5 bases; bases outside gene matches: 3. The CDR3 sequence is 14 residues long. CDR1 is SGHKS and CDR2 is YYEKEE in the germline V gene (reference sequence). CDR3 amino acids: CASSSGQENEKLFF. CDR3 sequence (DNA): TGTGCCAGCAGCTCGGGACAGGAAAATGAAAAACTGTTTTTT.

The chain joins TRBV27 to TRBJ1-2; D is undetermined. The ends were cut back, 3 bases at V and 1 base at J, with 6 bases in the middle. The CDR3 spans 13 residues. From germline, CDR1 is MNHEY and CDR2 SMNVEV (reference sequence). CDR3 DNA: TGTGCCAGCAGTTTTAGTAATAACTATGGCTACACCTTC. This translates into CASSFSNNYGYTF.

The J gene is TRBJ1-2, the V gene TRBV28; possible D gene TRBD1, 6 bases. Germline V lookup: CDR1 MDHEN, CDR2 SYDVKM. The CDR3 length is 11 residues. V gave up 9 bases and J gave up 6 bases, with 11 bases separating them. CDR3 amino acids: CASQTGNGYTF. The CDR3 region has the DNA TGTGCCAGTCAAACAGGGAATGGCTACACCTTC.

This clone was observed a few times. V and J are TRBV27 and TRBJ1-2, with D tentatively TRBD1 (6 bases). Germline CDR1 is MNHEY and CDR2 is SMNVEV (reference sequence). CDR3 length: 13 amino acids. Between the trimmed V and J ends, which lost 4 bases and 7 bases, there was a span of 13 bases. This CDR3 is CASSSGGGTGYTF. CDR3 nucleotides: TGTGCCAGCAGTTCCGGGGGGGGCACTGGCTACACCTTC.

The V and J genes are TRBV5-4 and TRBJ2-7; 7 nucleotides match TRBD2. Losses at the gene ends were 0 bases for V and 5 bases for J; bases not matched to a gene: 11. This CDR3 has 16 residues. CDR1 is SGHNT and CDR2 is YYREEE in the germline V gene (reference sequence). CDR3 region: CASSLARGGSPNEQYF. Here the CDR3 DNA reads TGTGCCAGCAGCTTGGCCCGGGGCGGGAGTCCCAACGAGCAGTACTTC.

The rearrangement joins TRBV21-1 to TRBJ1-2; the tabulated D call, TRBD1, remains unverified against the DNA. TRBV21-1 is described as a pseudogene. This CDR3 has 16 residues. The CDR3 nucleotides read TGTGCCAGCAGCAAGGGAAAGGACAGGGGTATGGATGGCTACACCTTC. This encodes CASSKGKDRGMDGYTF.

The genes are TRBV27 and TRBJ2-3; tentative D call: TRBD2 (6 bases). V gave up 6 bases and J gave up 0 bases, with 13 bases separating them. The CDR3 covers 15 residues. CDR1 is MNHEY and CDR2 is SMNVEV in the germline V gene (reference sequence). CDR3 loop: CASRGEVLSTDTQYF. The CDR3 region has the DNA TGTGCCAGCAGAGGGGAGGTTCTAAGCACAGATACGCAGTATTTT.

This sequence joins TRBV7-3 and TRBJ2-7; 8 bases map to TRBD2. Germline V gene data show CDR1 as SGHTA and CDR2 as FQGTGA. The CDR3 extends over 13 amino acids. With 3 bases clipped from V and 3 bases from J, the junction kept 1 base outside the gene matches. DNA of the CDR3: TGTGCCAGCAGCTTGGCGGGAGGCTACGAGCAGTACTTC. This translates into CASSLAGGYEQYF.

The V call is TRBV9, the J call TRBJ2-5; 7 bases fit TRBD2. V shed 0 bases and J 3 bases; nucleotides not matched to a gene: 5. CDR3 length equals 15 residues. In germline, CDR1 is SGDLS, CDR2 YYNGEE. For the CDR3, the DNA is TGTGCCAGCAGCGTAGATCCTAGCGGTGAAGAGACCCAGTACTTC. As protein: CASSVDPSGEETQYF. Complete variable domain (other parts from reference TRBV9 and TRBJ2-5): DSGVTQTPKHLITATGQRVTLRCSPRSGDLSVYWYQQSLDQGLQFLIQYYNGEERAKGNILERFSAQQFPDLHSELNLSSLELGDSALYFCASSVDPSGEETQYFGPGTRLLVL.

The rearrangement links TRBV28 to TRBJ2-1; TRBD1 matches 9 bases. From germline, CDR1 is MDHEN and CDR2 SYDVKM. V lost 4 bases to trimming and J lost 5 bases; unmatched junction nucleotides: 6. The CDR3 is 15 amino acids. The chain's CDR3 is CASSYPGQGNNEQFF. The DNA for the CDR3 is TGTGCCAGCAGTTACCCGGGACAGGGAAACAATGAGCAGTTCTTC.

V is TRBV7-8 and J is TRBJ1-1; 9 bases match TRBD1. Germline V gene lookup returns CDR1 SGHVS and CDR2 FQNEAQ. The CDR3 has 15 amino acids. Trimming at V came to 4 bases and at J to 4 bases, leaving 7 bases not matched to a gene. The CDR3 nucleotides are TGTGCCAGCAGCTCCAGGGACAGGGTGAGCACTGAAGCTTTCTTT. Protein: CASSSRDRVSTEAFF.

This chain uses TRBV6-5 with TRBJ1-2; tentative D call: TRBD1 (5 bases). The V end lost 0 bases, the J end lost 4 bases, and 15 bases lay between the germline ends. Germline lookup yields CDR1 MNHEY and CDR2 SVGAGI. CDR3 length: 16 amino acids. CDR3 region: CASSYSGGTPTYGYTF. DNA of the CDR3: TGTGCCAGCAGTTACTCGGGCGGGACGCCGACCTATGGCTACACCTTC.

This clone occurred a few times. The V gene is TRBV2, the J gene TRBJ2-1, with 7 nucleotides matching TRBD2. The germline CDR1 and CDR2 sequences are SNHLY and FYNNEI. The CDR3 totals 15 residues. Trimming at V came to 10 bases and at J to 4 bases, leaving 13 bases not matched to a gene. Here the CDR3 DNA reads TGTGCCACCGACCTTGACGGGGGGTTGTACAATGAGCAGTTCTTC. Translating gives CATDLDGGLYNEQFF.

This rearrangement joins TRBV9 to TRBJ2-3; D unresolved. CDR1 and CDR2 (germline): SGDLS, YYNGEE. Between the trimmed V and J ends, which lost 0 bases and 0 bases, there was a span of 11 bases. The CDR3 sequence is 16 residues long. DNA for the CDR3: TGTGCCAGCAGCGTAGATCCCGTATTAAGCACAGATACGCAGTATTTT. This encodes CASSVDPVLSTDTQYF.

The chain combines TRBV2 with TRBJ2-1, with 9 nucleotides matching TRBD1. The germline gives CDR1 SNHLY, CDR2 FYNNEI. V trimming: 6 bases; J trimming: 7 bases; junction bases outside the gene matches: 10. This CDR3 is built from 15 residues. CDR3 sequence: CASRAGTGFFNEQFF. As DNA, the CDR3 is TGTGCCAGCAGAGCCGGGACAGGGTTCTTTAATGAGCAGTTCTTC.

This clone was counted once. This sequence joins TRBV9 and TRBJ1-1, with TRBD1 as a possible D gene (5 bases). Germline V lookup: CDR1 SGDLS, CDR2 YYNGEE. Trimming took off 0 bases at V and 4 bases at J, with 16 bases between the two ends. This CDR3 spans 16 amino acids. The CDR3 region is CASSVVGGAEGTEAFF. As DNA, the CDR3 is TGTGCCAGCAGCGTAGTTGGGGGAGCGGAGGGCACTGAAGCTTTCTTT. Using reference TRBV9 and TRBJ1-1 for the parts outside the CDR3, the full variable domain is DSGVTQTPKHLITATGQRVTLRCSPRSGDLSVYWYQQSLDQGLQFLIQYYNGEERAKGNILERFSAQQFPDLHSELNLSSLELGDSALYFCASSVVGGAEGTEAFFGQGTRLTVV.

This clone showed up just once. This rearrangement joins TRBV7-2 to TRBJ2-2; 11 bases align to TRBD1. CDR1 and CDR2 (germline): SGHTA, FQGNSA. The V gene end was trimmed by 3 bases and the J gene end by 5 bases; junction bases not matched to a gene: 5. This CDR3 contains 16 residues. CDR3 DNA: TGTGCCAGCAGCTTGGCGGGACAGGGGGTGACCGGGGAGCTGTTTTTT. It specifies CASSLAGQGVTGELFF.

The gene calls are TRBV6-5 and TRBJ2-5; D is perhaps TRBD1 (5 bases). The J call may be in error: the DNA end matches TRBJ2-7 better. This CDR3 contains 13 residues. Germline V lookup: CDR1 MNHEY, CDR2 SVGAGI. The CDR3 loop reads CASSYDSAYEQYF. The CDR3 nucleotides read TGTGCCAGCAGTTACGACAGTGCCTACGAGCAGTACTTC.

The chain links TRBV18 to TRBJ2-3; 10 bases align to TRBD2. Germline assignment: CDR1 KGHSH and CDR2 LQKENI. The CDR3 has 14 residues. Germline trimming cut 2 bases from V and 6 bases from J; bases unmatched to any gene: 2. CDR3 DNA sequence: TGTGCCAGCTCACCAACTAGCGGGGCCGATACGCAGTATTTT. It specifies CASSPTSGADTQYF.

The sample holds a few counts of this clone. The DNA of the CDR3 is TGTGCCAGCAGGGCACAGGGGGCGGCTGGAAACACCATATATTTT. The encoded protein is CASRAQGAAGNTIYF. The chain recombines TRBV2 with TRBJ1-3; 9 bases are shared with TRBD1. The germline V gene has CDR1 SNHLY and CDR2 FYNNEI. Germline trimming cut 6 bases from V and 2 bases from J; bases unmatched to any gene: 5. The CDR3 extends over 15 amino acids.

The chain joins TRBV10-3 to TRBJ2-1; the match to TRBD2 covers 13 bases. This CDR3 contains 17 residues. V was pared by 6 bases and J by 3 bases, with 8 bases of the junction left unmatched. The germline V gene has CDR1 ENHRY and CDR2 SYGVKD. CDR3 nucleotide sequence: TGTGCCATCAGCCAGGTGGGACTAGCGGGAAACTACAATGAGCAGTTCTTC. It translates to CAISQVGLAGNYNEQFF.

This rearrangement joins TRBV6-1 to TRBJ1-3, with a weak D call TRBD1 (5 bases). Trimming took off 6 bases at V and 4 bases at J, with 13 bases between the two ends. Germline V gives CDR1 MNHNS, CDR2 SASEGT. There are 14 residues in the CDR3. CDR3 nucleotides: TGTGCCAGCAGGAGCCGGGGGTCCGGAAACACCATATATTTT. This sequence encodes CASRSRGSGNTIYF.

The chain joins TRBV6-1 to TRBJ1-2; 7 bases match TRBD1. With 4 bases clipped from V and 4 bases from J, the junction kept 3 bases outside the gene matches. Germline CDR1 reads MNHNS; CDR2 reads SASEGT. CDR3 length: 13 residues. This CDR3 is CASSGDSVYGYTF. The CDR3 nucleotides read TGTGCCAGCAGTGGGGACAGCGTCTATGGCTACACCTTC.

The chain links TRBV6-6 to TRBJ2-1, with 10 positions matching TRBD1. Germline CDR1 is MNHNY and CDR2 is SVGAGI (reference sequence). The CDR3 has 15 residues. With V trimmed by 6 bases and J by 2 bases, 4 bases remained unmatched. The CDR3 region is CASSLDRGTYNEQFF. In DNA form, the CDR3 reads TGTGCCAGCAGCTTGGACAGGGGGACCTACAATGAGCAGTTCTTC.

CDR3 loop: CASSSLAGTEGTDTQYF. The CDR3 DNA is TGTGCCAGCAGCTCACTAGCCGGGACAGAAGGCACAGATACGCAGTATTTT. The chain carries TRBV11-1 and TRBJ2-3; possibly TRBD1 for D (7 bases). V lost 4 bases to trimming and J lost 1 base, with 18 bases between them. The germline gives CDR1 SGHAT, CDR2 FQDESV (reference sequence). The CDR3 is made up of 17 amino acids.

With respect to this clone: One end of the junction is discordant with germline, which a read error may explain. The rearrangement joins TRBV7-9 to TRBJ2-1, with 9 bases identical to TRBD2. Germline values: CDR1 SEHNR, CDR2 FQNEAQ (reference sequence). The CDR3 totals 15 residues. The DNA of the CDR3 is TGTTCCAGCAGCCCCCGATTAGCGGGAGTCAGGGAGCAGTTCTTC. Its translation: CSSSPRLAGVREQFF. The complete variable domain, with remaining parts taken from reference TRBV7-9 and TRBJ2-1, reads DTGVSQNPRHKITKRGQNVTFRCDPISEHNRLYWYRQTLGQGPEFLTYFQNEAQLEKSRLLSDRFSAERPKGSFSTLEIQRTEQGDSAMYLCSSSPRLAGVREQFFGPGTRLTVL.

The chain uses TRBV2 and TRBJ1-2; D call uncertain. The CDR3 runs to 13 residues. Germline CDR1 reads SNHLY; CDR2 reads FYNNEI. Between the trimmed V and J ends, which lost 0 bases and 6 bases, there was a span of 8 bases. CDR3 in DNA: TGTGCCAGCAGTGAAGCAGCGGTAAATGGCTACACCTTC. This sequence encodes CASSEAAVNGYTF.

This chain links TRBV28 with TRBJ2-7, with 11 nucleotides matching TRBD2. With 4 bases clipped from V and 6 bases from J, the junction kept 14 bases outside the gene matches. Germline CDR1 is MDHEN and CDR2 is SYDVKM. The CDR3 totals 17 residues. The CDR3 region has the DNA TGTGCCAGCAGTTCGGAGGCTAATAGCGGGAGGGCCAGCGAGCAGTACTTC. Encoded protein: CASSSEANSGRASEQYF.